This TCR beta chain was recovered during a study of control samples from healthy donors and cancer patients (dated by TCRdb to the early 2020s). Library creation used the immunoSEQ multiplex PCR assay. In its TCRdb copy, this immuneACCESS table keeps in-frame sequences only and misses some clones. Where compared with another copy, unresolved V genes explain less than half of these, and the others have no known cause. Counted in this sample were approximately 99,000 clones; almost 85% of them appeared once. Jointly, the top ten make up around 6.2% of the sample. A remark on this clone: What this receptor recognizes is not known. One base away there is no much larger clone; base qualities are not given.

CDR1 and CDR2, looked up from the germline V gene, are KGHSH and LQKENI. V drops 5 bases and J drops 5 bases, leaving 12 bases in between. The CDR3 runs 14 residues from the cysteine to the phenylalanine. The sequence is cut down to CDR3 DNA, 42 bases in frame from base 1. The sample consisted of blood. This clonotype originated in a man aged 18 to 30 in good health. The chain is made from TRBV18 and TRBJ1-4, with TRBD1 tentatively as D gene (6 bases match). Here is the DNA: TGTGCCAGCTCATCTGGACAGAGGAATGAAAAACTGTTTTTT. The resulting protein is CASSSGQRNEKLFF.